Below, 19 T cell receptor beta chains from the same sample are listed, as sequenced in a study of OX40 agonist ivuxolimab in advanced cancers. Generated by immunoSEQ multiplex PCR, the TCRdb table keeps only in-frame clones and is missing some. The repertoire holds 55,000 to 70,000 clones, with approximately 86% as singletons. The sample consisted of CD4+ or CD8+ T cells sorted from blood, taken in a trial of the OX40 agonist ivuxolimab. These receptors came from an adult with an advanced solid tumor such as melanoma, head and neck, liver or kidney cancer.

The rearrangement joins TRBV18 to TRBJ1-5; 8 nucleotides agree with TRBD1. The V and J ends lost 5 bases and 6 bases, in that order; junction bases with no gene match: 9. Germline V lookup: CDR1 KGHSH, CDR2 LQKENI. This CDR3 is 15 amino acids long. The CDR3 loop reads CASSSETGVGQPQHF. The CDR3 nucleotides are TGTGCCAGCTCATCTGAGACAGGGGTCGGTCAGCCCCAGCATTTT.

The rearrangement joins TRBV28 to TRBJ2-7; TRBD1 might be the D (6 bases). V was trimmed by 3 bases and J by 6 bases, leaving 12 bases between them. Germline V lookup: CDR1 MDHEN, CDR2 SYDVKM. CDR3 length equals 13 residues. CDR3 sequence reads: CASSFTGRGEQYF. CDR3 nucleotide sequence: TGTGCCAGCAGTTTTACAGGGCGAGGCGAGCAGTACTTC.

V gene TRBV10-3 combines with J gene TRBJ2-5, with D uncertain. Germline assignment: CDR1 ENHRY and CDR2 SYGVKD. CDR3 length: 13 amino acids. V dropped 4 bases and J dropped 5 bases, with 11 bases sitting between them. The CDR3 nucleotides are TGTGCCATCAGTGGTGGCAGCCGGGAGACCCAGTACTTC. Translating gives CAISGGSRETQYF.

V gene TRBV21-1 combines with J gene TRBJ2-7; the listed D gene, TRBD2, was not tested against the DNA. TRBV21-1 is annotated as a pseudogene. The CDR3 consists of 17 residues. CDR3 in amino acids: CASSKSHSGSSGYEQYF. The CDR3 coding sequence is TGTGCCAGCAGCAAAAGTCATAGCGGGAGTTCGGGGTACGAGCAGTACTTC.

The chain couples TRBV2 to TRBJ1-6; no definite D call. The CDR3 runs to 14 residues. With 6 bases removed from V and 7 bases from J, the gap between germline ends came to 13 bases. Germline assignment: CDR1 SNHLY and CDR2 FYNNEI. Here the CDR3 reads CASRIQLYNSPLHF. DNA of the CDR3: TGTGCCAGCAGGATACAGCTGTACAATTCACCCCTCCACTTT.

This clone is classed as medium-sized. The V gene is TRBV4-2, the J gene TRBJ1-2; 8 positions match TRBD1. Trimming removed 2 bases from V and 3 bases from J; junction bases left unmatched: 8. CDR3 size: 16 residues. Germline assignment: CDR1 LGHNA and CDR2 YNFKEQ. The chain's CDR3 is CASSQPGQGGYYGYTF. The CDR3 DNA follows: TGTGCCAGCAGCCAACCTGGACAGGGAGGGTACTATGGCTACACCTTC.

This clone was seen just once. This chain links TRBV21-1 with TRBJ2-7. TRBV21-1 is termed a pseudogene. The CDR3 length is 15 residues. CDR3 in amino acids: CASSTPGFPSYEQYF. As DNA, the CDR3 is TGTGCCAGCAGCACACCGGGCTTCCCCTCCTACGAGCAGTACTTC.

V gene TRBV18 combines with J gene TRBJ2-5; a weak D match, TRBD2 (5 bases). Germline-derived CDR1 and CDR2 are KGHSH and LQKENI. CDR3 length: 15 amino acids. V was shortened by 2 bases and J by 5 bases, with 15 bases between the two germline ends. DNA for the CDR3: TGTGCCAGCTCACCAACGGGTCCCTGGGAGGAGACCCAGTACTTC. It codes for CASSPTGPWEETQYF.

This chain links TRBV5-1 with TRBJ2-1; 7 bases are a match to TRBD2. The V segment lost 4 bases and the J segment 3 bases; nucleotides outside the gene matches: 7. The CDR3 is made up of 15 amino acids. From germline, CDR1 is SGHRS and CDR2 YFSETQ. Here the CDR3 DNA reads TGCGCCAGCAGCACCAGCGGGACCATCTACAATGAGCAGTTCTTC. As protein: CASSTSGTIYNEQFF.

V gene TRBV19 combines with J gene TRBJ1-6; possibly TRBD1 for D (5 bases). Trimming took off 7 bases at V and 6 bases at J, with 13 bases between the two ends. This CDR3 is 14 amino acids long. CDR1 and CDR2 (germline): LNHDA, SQIVND (reference sequence). In DNA, the CDR3 is TGTGCCAGTAATACGGGACCCTTTAATTCACCCCTCCACTTT. Protein sequence: CASNTGPFNSPLHF. The full variable domain, with the rest looked up from reference TRBV19 and TRBJ1-6, is DGGITQSPKYLFRKEGQNVTLSCEQNLNHDAMYWYRQDPGQGLRLIYYSQIVNDFQKGDIAEGYSVSREKKESFPLTVTSAQKNPTAFYLCASNTGPFNSPLHFGNGTRLTVT.

The V gene is TRBV19, the J gene TRBJ1-2, with 9 bases that match TRBD1. The CDR3 has 13 amino acids. CDR1 is LNHDA, CDR2 SQIVND, per germline (reference sequence). V dropped 4 bases and J dropped 7; count of bases not matched to a gene: 4. Here the CDR3 reads CASSNRGRTGYTF. The CDR3, as DNA: TGTGCCAGTAGTAACAGGGGGCGAACTGGCTACACCTTC.

A single count supports this clone. The rearrangement links TRBV5-4 to TRBJ2-5; 10 nucleotides line up with TRBD1. This CDR3 has 16 amino acids. Germline values: CDR1 SGHNT, CDR2 YYREEE (reference sequence). V dropped 0 bases and J dropped 5; count of bases not matched to a gene: 7. CDR3 protein: CASSLASTGGGETQYF. Written as DNA, the CDR3 is TGTGCCAGCAGCTTGGCGTCGACAGGGGGCGGCGAGACCCAGTACTTC.

J is TRBJ2-7 and V is TRBV7-6, with 7 nucleotides matching TRBD1. The CDR3 extends over 13 amino acids. V trimming: 6 bases; J trimming: 6 bases; junction bases outside the gene matches: 8. Germline V gene sequence: CDR1 SGHVS, CDR2 FNYEAQ. CDR3 DNA sequence: TGTGCCAGCAGTTCCGACAGGGTGGGCGAGCAGTACTTC. It specifies CASSSDRVGEQYF.

The V call is TRBV30, the J call TRBJ2-7, with TRBD1 identical over 8 bases. CDR1 and CDR2 (germline): GTSNPN, SVGIG (reference sequence). J was trimmed by 9 bases and V by 2 bases; bases with no gene match: 12. This CDR3 has 14 residues. DNA for the CDR3: TGTGCCTGGAGTACAGGACAGGGCCCGGAGGTGCAGTACTTC. The encoded protein is CAWSTGQGPEVQYF. Based on the CDR3 plus reference TRBV30 and TRBJ2-7, the full variable domain is SQTIHQWPATLVQPVGSPLSLECTVEGTSNPNLYWYRQAAGRGLQLLFYSVGIGQISSEVPQNLSASRPQDRQFILSSKKLLLSDSGFYLCAWSTGQGPEVQYFGPGTRLTVT.

The J gene is TRBJ2-3, the V gene TRBV28; TRBD2 might be the D (6 bases). This CDR3 is built from 14 residues. Germline CDR1 reads MDHEN; CDR2 reads SYDVKM. Deletions cut 2 bases from V and 5 bases from J, with 11 bases between. The CDR3 loop reads CASSLPGVGDTQYF. Here the CDR3 DNA reads TGTGCCAGCAGTTTACCGGGAGTAGGAGATACGCAGTATTTT.

In nucleotides, the CDR3 is TGTGCCAGCAGCTTGGCGTCAGTGAAGAACACTGAAGCTTTCTTT. This encodes CASSLASVKNTEAFF. The chain couples TRBV5-5 to TRBJ1-1; no reliable D call. Trimming removed 0 bases from V and 1 base from J, with 10 bases in between. The germline V gene has CDR1 SGHKS and CDR2 YYEKEE (reference sequence). CDR3 length: 15 amino acids.

The chain carries TRBV19 and TRBJ2-6; TRBD1 aligns across 12 bases. This CDR3 is 17 amino acids long. Losses at the gene ends were 8 bases for V and 2 bases for J; bases not matched to a gene: 7. CDR1 LNHDA and CDR2 SQIVND come from the germline V gene (reference sequence). For the CDR3, the DNA is TGTGCCAGTTCCAGGCGGGACAGGGGGCCTGGGGCCAACGTCCTGACTTTC. Protein product: CASSRRDRGPGANVLTF. Drawing the rest from reference TRBV19 and TRBJ2-6, the complete variable domain is DGGITQSPKYLFRKEGQNVTLSCEQNLNHDAMYWYRQDPGQGLRLIYYSQIVNDFQKGDIAEGYSVSREKKESFPLTVTSAQKNPTAFYLCASSRRDRGPGANVLTFGAGSRLTVL.

Written as DNA, the CDR3 is TGCGCCAGCAGCCAAGATGGGTCGTCGACCCAGCATTTT. It is translated as CASSQDGSSTQHF. V gene TRBV4-1 combines with J gene TRBJ1-5; D gene ambiguous. The CDR3 spans 13 residues. Germline-derived CDR1 and CDR2 are MGHRA and YSYEKL. V gave up 0 bases and J gave up 11 bases, with 11 bases separating them.

The V gene is TRBV4-2, the J gene TRBJ2-3, with TRBD2 identical over 8 bases. Germline-derived CDR1 and CDR2 are LGHNA and YNFKEQ. V lost 0 bases and J lost 0; bases outside the gene matches: 8. This CDR3 contains 18 residues. CDR3 protein: CASSQDRIAGGSTDTQYF. In nucleotides, the CDR3 is TGTGCCAGCAGCCAAGATCGTATTGCGGGGGGAAGCACAGATACGCAGTATTTT.